Sequencing of this TCR beta chain was carried out in a study of T cell responses to AZD1222 COVID-19 vaccine. General observations from the study: Without day 14 samples, only post-peak T cell repertoires were studied.

This CDR3 is 14 amino acids long. Germline assignment: CDR1 DFQATT and CDR2 SNEGSKA (reference sequence). With 3 bases removed from V and 3 bases from J, the gap between germline ends came to 14 bases. Pooling covered second doses at about 4 or about 12 weeks. As to this clone: Its antigen is undetermined.

Clones were sequenced by immunoSEQ multiplex PCR, and TCRdb holds only the in-frame ones, with some missing. The sample consists of tens of thousands of clones, around three quarters of them appearing once. The material was peripheral blood, obtained 28 days after the second AZD1222 dose. The TCR sequence derives from an adult who received the AZD1222 COVID-19 vaccine. This chain connects TRBV20-1 to TRBJ2-5; D might be TRBD1 (5 bases). Written as DNA, the CDR3 is TGCAGTGCTAGTCCCCAGGGCTCTGAAGAGACCCAGTACTTC. Protein: CSASPQGSEETQYF.